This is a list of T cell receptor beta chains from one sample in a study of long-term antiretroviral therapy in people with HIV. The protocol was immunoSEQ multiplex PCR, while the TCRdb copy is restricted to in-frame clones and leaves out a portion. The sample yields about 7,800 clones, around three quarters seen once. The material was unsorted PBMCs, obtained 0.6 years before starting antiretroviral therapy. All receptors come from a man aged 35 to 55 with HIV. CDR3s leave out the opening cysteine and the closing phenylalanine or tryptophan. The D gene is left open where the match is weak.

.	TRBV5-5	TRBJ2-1	ASSLRGAYNEQF
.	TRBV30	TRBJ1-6	AWSVPGTSNSPLH
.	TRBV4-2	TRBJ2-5	ASSHGSLGGETQY
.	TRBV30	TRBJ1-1	AWSVSRETEAF
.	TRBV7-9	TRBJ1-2	ASSFGKGGNGYT
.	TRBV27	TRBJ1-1	ASSLSTGNTEAF
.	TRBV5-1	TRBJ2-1	ASSLGGNEQF
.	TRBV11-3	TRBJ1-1	ASSLTAHEAF
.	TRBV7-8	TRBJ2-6	ASSLVRAGISGANVLT
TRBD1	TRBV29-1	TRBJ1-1	SAARQGFAEAF
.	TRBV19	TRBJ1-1	ASSLNQGLNTEAF
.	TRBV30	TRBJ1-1	AWKQDLNTEAF
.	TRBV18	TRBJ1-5	ASSMELNQPQH
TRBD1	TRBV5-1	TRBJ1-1	ASSLGQGGTEAF
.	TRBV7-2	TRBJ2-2	ASSRFGAGELF
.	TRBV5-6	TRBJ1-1	ASSGPGENTEAF
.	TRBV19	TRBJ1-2	ASVQGLGRYT
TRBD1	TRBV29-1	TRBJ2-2	SSMTGSTGELF
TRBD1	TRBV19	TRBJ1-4	ASTVQGAEKLF
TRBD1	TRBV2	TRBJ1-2	ARDRSFNYGYT
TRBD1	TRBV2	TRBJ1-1	ASSEWDRLNTEAF
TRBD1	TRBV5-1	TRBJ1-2	ASSVGQGNYGYT
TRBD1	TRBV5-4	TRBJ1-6	ASSGAGQRDSPLH
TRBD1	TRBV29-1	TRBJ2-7	SVLGQGATYEQY
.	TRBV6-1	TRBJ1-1	ASTGTQNTEAF
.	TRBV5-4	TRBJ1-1	ASSLAVGANSYTEAF
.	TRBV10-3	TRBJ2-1	AISESLGIYNEQF
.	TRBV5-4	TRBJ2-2	ASSLGAGELF
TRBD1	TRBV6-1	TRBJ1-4	ASSDILGQGSEKLF
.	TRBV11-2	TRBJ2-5	ASSEPGRGAQETQY
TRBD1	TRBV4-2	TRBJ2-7	ASSRLARDRNSYEQY
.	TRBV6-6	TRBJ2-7	ASSYPTGHEQY
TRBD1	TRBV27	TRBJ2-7	ASREQGAFDSYEQY
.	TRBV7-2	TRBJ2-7	ASSPDRTLVYEQY
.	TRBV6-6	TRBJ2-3	ASSYGGTLTTDTQY
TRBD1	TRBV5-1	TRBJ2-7	ASSYGTGNYEQY
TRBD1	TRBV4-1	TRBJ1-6	ASSQERTGGNSPLH
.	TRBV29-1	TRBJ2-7	SPWGGTSSYEQY
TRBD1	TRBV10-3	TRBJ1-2	AISPGTGGGGYT
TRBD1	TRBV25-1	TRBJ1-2	ASRGQNYGYT
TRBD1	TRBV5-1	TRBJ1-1	ASSTGESNTEAF
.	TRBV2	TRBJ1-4	ASSEAGGRDEKLF
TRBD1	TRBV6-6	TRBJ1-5	ASSPSDRGNNQPQH
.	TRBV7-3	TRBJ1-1	ASSLGWNTEAF
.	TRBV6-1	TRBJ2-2	ASSETGDWGGELF
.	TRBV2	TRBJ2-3	ASSGSWGELTDTQY
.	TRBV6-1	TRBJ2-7	ASSVHRTDKSYEQY
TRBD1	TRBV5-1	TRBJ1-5	ASSSGQGNQPQH
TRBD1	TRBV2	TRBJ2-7	ASRVGQAGEQY
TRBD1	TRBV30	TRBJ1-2	AWREQGTLYGYT
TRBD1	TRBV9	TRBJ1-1	ASNRGASSRAF
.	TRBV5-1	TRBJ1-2	ASSLPANYGYT